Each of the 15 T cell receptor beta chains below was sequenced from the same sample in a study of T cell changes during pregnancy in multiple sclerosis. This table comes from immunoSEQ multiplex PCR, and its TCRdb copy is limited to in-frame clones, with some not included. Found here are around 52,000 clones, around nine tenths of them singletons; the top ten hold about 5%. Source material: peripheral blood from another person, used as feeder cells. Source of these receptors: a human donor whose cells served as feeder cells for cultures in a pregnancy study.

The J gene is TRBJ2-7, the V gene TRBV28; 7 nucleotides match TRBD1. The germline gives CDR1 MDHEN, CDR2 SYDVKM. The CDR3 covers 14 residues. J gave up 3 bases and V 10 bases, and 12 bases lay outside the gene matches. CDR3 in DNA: TGTGCCATCCGTCGGGCAGGGGGTGTCTACGAGCAGTACTTC. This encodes CAIRRAGGVYEQYF.

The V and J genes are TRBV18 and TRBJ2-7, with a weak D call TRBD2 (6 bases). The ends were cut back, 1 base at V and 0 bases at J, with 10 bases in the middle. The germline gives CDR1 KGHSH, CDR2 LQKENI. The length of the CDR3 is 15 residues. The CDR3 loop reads CASSPRAGSSYEQYF. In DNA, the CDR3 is TGTGCCAGCTCACCACGGGCGGGGAGCTCCTACGAGCAGTACTTC.

CDR3: CASSSSGRDEKLFF. In nucleotides, the CDR3 is TGTGCCAGCAGCTCCTCGGGGAGGGACGAAAAACTGTTTTTT. The rearrangement uses TRBV11-2 and TRBJ1-4; D is possibly TRBD1 (5 bases). CDR3 size: 14 residues. Germline-derived CDR1 and CDR2 are SGHAT and FQNNGV. Trimming stripped 4 bases from V and 8 bases from J, with 14 bases between.

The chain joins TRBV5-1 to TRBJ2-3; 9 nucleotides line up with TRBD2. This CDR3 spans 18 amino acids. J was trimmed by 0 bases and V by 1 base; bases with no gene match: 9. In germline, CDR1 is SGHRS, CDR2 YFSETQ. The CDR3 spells CASSLRSSGGLSTDTQYF. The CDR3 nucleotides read TGCGCCAGCAGCTTGCGGAGTAGCGGGGGTCTCAGCACAGATACGCAGTATTTT. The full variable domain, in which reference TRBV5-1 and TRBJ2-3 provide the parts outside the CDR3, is KAGVTQTPRYLIKTRGQQVTLSCSPISGHRSVSWYQQTPGQGLQFLFEYFSETQRNKGNFPGRFSGRQFSNSRSEMNVSTLELGDSALYLCASSLRSSGGLSTDTQYFGPGTRLTVL.

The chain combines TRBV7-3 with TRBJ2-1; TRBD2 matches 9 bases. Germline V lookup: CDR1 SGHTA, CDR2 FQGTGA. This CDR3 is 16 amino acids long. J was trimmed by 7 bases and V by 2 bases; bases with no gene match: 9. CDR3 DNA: TGTGCCAGCAGCTTACATAGTCTAGCGGGACAAAATGAGCAGTTCTTC. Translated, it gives CASSLHSLAGQNEQFF.

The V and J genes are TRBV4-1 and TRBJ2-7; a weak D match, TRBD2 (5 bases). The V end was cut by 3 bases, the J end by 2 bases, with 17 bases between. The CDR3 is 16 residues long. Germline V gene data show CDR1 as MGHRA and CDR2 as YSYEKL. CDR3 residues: CASSHQGLKIPYEQYF. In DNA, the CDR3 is TGCGCCAGCAGCCACCAAGGACTCAAAATCCCCTACGAGCAGTACTTC.

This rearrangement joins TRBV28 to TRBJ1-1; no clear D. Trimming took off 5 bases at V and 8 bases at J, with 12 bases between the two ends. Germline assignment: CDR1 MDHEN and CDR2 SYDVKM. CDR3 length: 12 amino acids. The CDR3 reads CASSPRPTEAFF. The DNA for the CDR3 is TGTGCCAGCAGTCCGCGGCCGACGGAAGCTTTCTTT.

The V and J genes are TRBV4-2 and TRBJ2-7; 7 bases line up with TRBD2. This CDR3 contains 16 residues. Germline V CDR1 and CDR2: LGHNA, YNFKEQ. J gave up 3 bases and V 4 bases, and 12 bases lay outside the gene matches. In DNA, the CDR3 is TGTGCCAGCAGCCGGGAGGGGAGCGGGTCTAACTACGAGCAGTACTTC. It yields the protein CASSREGSGSNYEQYF.

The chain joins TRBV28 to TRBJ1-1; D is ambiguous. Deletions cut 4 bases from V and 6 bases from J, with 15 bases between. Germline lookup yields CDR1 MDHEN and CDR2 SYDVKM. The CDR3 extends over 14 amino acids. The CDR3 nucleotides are TGTGCCAGCAGTTCTCGTTGGCGGGATGCTGAAGCTTTCTTT. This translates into CASSSRWRDAEAFF.

The CDR3 DNA is TGTGCCAGCAGCCCCCGGGAACTAGCGGGAGGGGGCAATGAGCAGTTCTTC. Its translation is CASSPRELAGGGNEQFF. V gene TRBV7-6 combines with J gene TRBJ2-1; TRBD2 matches at 13 bases. V dropped 5 bases and J dropped 6; count of bases not matched to a gene: 10. Germline V CDR1 and CDR2: SGHVS, FNYEAQ. This CDR3 is 17 amino acids long.

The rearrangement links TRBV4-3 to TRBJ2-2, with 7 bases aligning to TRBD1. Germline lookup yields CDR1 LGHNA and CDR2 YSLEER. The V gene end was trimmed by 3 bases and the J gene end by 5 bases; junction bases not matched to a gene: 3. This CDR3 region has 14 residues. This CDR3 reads CASSQTGSTGELFF. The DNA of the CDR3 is TGCGCCAGCAGCCAGACAGGGTCTACCGGGGAGCTGTTTTTT.

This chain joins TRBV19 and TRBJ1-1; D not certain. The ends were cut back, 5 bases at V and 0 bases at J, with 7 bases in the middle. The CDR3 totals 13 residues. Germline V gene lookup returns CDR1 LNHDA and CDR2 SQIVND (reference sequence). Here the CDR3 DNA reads TGTGCCAGTAGTGTTTTACTGAACACTGAAGCTTTCTTT. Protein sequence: CASSVLLNTEAFF.

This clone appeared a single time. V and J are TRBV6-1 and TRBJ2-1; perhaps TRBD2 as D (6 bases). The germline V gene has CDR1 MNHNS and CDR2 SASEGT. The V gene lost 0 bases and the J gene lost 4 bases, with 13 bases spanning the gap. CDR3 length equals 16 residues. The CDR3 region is CASSEAAVAAYNEQFF. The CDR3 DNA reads TGTGCCAGCAGTGAAGCAGCGGTAGCGGCGTACAATGAGCAGTTCTTC.

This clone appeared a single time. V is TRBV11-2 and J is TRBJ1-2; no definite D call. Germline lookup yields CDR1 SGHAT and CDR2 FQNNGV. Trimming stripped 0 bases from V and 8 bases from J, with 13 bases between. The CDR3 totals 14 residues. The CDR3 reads CASSLDRHIKGYTF. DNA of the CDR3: TGTGCCAGCAGCTTAGATAGGCATATTAAGGGCTACACCTTC.

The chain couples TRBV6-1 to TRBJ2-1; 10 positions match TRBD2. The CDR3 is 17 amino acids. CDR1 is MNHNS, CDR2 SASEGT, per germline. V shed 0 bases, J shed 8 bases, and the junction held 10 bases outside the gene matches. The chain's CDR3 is CASSEALGSGGADEQFF. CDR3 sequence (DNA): TGTGCCAGCAGTGAAGCGCTCGGGAGCGGGGGGGCCGATGAGCAGTTCTTC.